This T cell receptor beta chain was obtained from a study of cytomegalovirus exposure and HLA in healthy donors. Study observations and caveats: Later genetic work tied a missense DCLRE1C variant to beta-chain V and J trimming. In a later analysis, HLA-C alleles had the fewest associated TCRs, DRB1 alleles the most.

Germline assignment: CDR1 GTSNPN and CDR2 SVGIG (reference sequence). This CDR3 has 13 amino acids. Trimming took 5 bases from V and 8 from J; bases not matched to a gene: 11. This clone was seen a single time. Its antigen is still unknown. The PCR contained 60 Vbeta and 13 Jbeta primers. The assay was immunoSEQ multiplex PCR, and TCRdb's table has in-frame clones only and misses some. The repertoire includes around 150,000 clones, over 60% of them detected once, and approximately 2.8% sits in the top ten. The chain employs TRBV30 and TRBJ1-2, with TRBD1 matching 7 bases. Sequencing was performed on PBMCs. This TCR derives from a male donor in good health and CMV-seronegative. CDR3: CAWARGAGRGYTF. In DNA form, the CDR3 reads TGTGCCTGGGCCAGGGGGGCGGGTCGCGGCTACACCTTC. The full variable domain, with the rest looked up from reference TRBV30 and TRBJ1-2, is SQTIHQWPATLVQPVGSPLSLECTVEGTSNPNLYWYRQAAGRGLQLLFYSVGIGQISSEVPQNLSASRPQDRQFILSSKKLLLSDSGFYLCAWARGAGRGYTFGSGTRLTVV.